These 17 T cell receptor beta chains came from one sample sequenced in a study of cytomegalovirus exposure and HLA in healthy donors. A multiplex PCR was run with 60 Vbeta primers and 13 Jbeta primers. Method: immunoSEQ multiplex PCR; TCRdb's copy keeps in-frame clones and lacks some. In the table there are fewer than 130,000 clones, under 85% of which are singletons. Sample: PBMCs. Source of these receptors: a man aged 30 to 45 in good health and CMV-seropositive.

In this sample, this clone turned up a few times. This rearrangement joins TRBV28 to TRBJ1-2; tentative D call: TRBD1 (5 bases). V lost 7 bases to trimming and J lost 6 bases, with 15 bases between them. The CDR3 sequence is 13 residues long. Germline CDR1 MDHEN, CDR2 SYDVKM. CDR3 nucleotides: TGTGCCAGCACCACTAGCCCGACAGATGGCTACACCTTC. It encodes CASTTSPTDGYTF.

V usage is TRBV18 and J usage is TRBJ2-5; possible D gene TRBD1, 6 bases. Per the germline V gene, CDR1 is KGHSH and CDR2 is LQKENI. The CDR3 loop spans 16 amino acids. V dropped 3 bases and J dropped 5 bases, with 19 bases sitting between them. The CDR3 DNA reads as TGTGCCAGCTCACCTCCGGACAGTATGGGGGAGGAGACCCAGTACTTC. This translates into CASSPPDSMGEETQYF. The whole variable domain, remainder taken from reference TRBV18 and TRBJ2-5, is NAGVMQNPRHLVRRRGQEARLRCSPMKGHSHVYWYRQLPEEGLKFMVYLQKENIIDESGMPKERFSAEFPKEGPSILRIQQVVRGDSAAYFCASSPPDSMGEETQYFGPGTRLLVL.

The sample holds a few counts of this clone. The V gene is TRBV11-3, the J gene TRBJ1-2; D is ambiguous. The CDR3 consists of 13 residues. Between the trimmed V and J ends, which lost 5 bases and 4 bases, there was a span of 11 bases. Germline V gene lookup returns CDR1 SGHNT and CDR2 YENEEA. The CDR3 sequence is CASSPDGSYGYTF. CDR3 DNA: TGTGCCAGCAGCCCGGACGGGAGCTATGGCTACACCTTC.

The chain has TRBV19 and TRBJ2-1; tentative D call: TRBD2 (5 bases). CDR1 is LNHDA, CDR2 SQIVND, per germline (reference sequence). The CDR3 consists of 13 residues. V was clipped by 4 bases and J by 6 bases, with 10 bases between them. In nucleotides, the CDR3 is TGTGCCAGTAGTACGAGGACTTCCAATGAGCAGTTCTTC. This gives the protein CASSTRTSNEQFF.

This chain connects TRBV14 to TRBJ1-2; 10 positions match TRBD1. The V gene end was trimmed by 4 bases and the J gene end by 3 bases; junction bases not matched to a gene: 5. Germline-derived CDR1 and CDR2 are SGHDN and FVKESK. The CDR3 runs to 15 residues. CDR3 nucleotide sequence: TGTGCCAGCAGCCGACGACAGGGGGCCCACTATGGCTACACCTTC. Residues: CASSRRQGAHYGYTF.

The chain links TRBV6-1 to TRBJ2-7; 9 bases agree with TRBD1. V lost 6 bases, J lost 3 bases, and 9 bases stayed unmatched. The CDR3 has 15 residues. In germline, CDR1 is MNHNS, CDR2 SASEGT. CDR3 nucleotide sequence: TGTGCCAGCAGAGGAGCCGGGACAGGGTACTACGAGCAGTACTTC. This gives the protein CASRGAGTGYYEQYF.

The chain carries TRBV19 and TRBJ1-3; D is uncertain. This CDR3 spans 15 amino acids. The V gene lost 10 bases and the J gene lost 1 base, with 17 bases spanning the gap. From germline, CDR1 is LNHDA and CDR2 SQIVND (reference sequence). The CDR3 DNA reads TGTGCCACTTCAAAGGGTACTAGATCTGGAAACACCATATATTTT. It translates to CATSKGTRSGNTIYF.

This clone was found a few times. Within the sample, other DNA sequences also encode this same CDR3. The chain recombines TRBV7-9 with TRBJ1-1; no clear D. V gave up 2 bases and J gave up 7 bases, with 8 bases separating them. CDR3 length: 12 amino acids. CDR1 is SEHNR and CDR2 is FQNEAQ in the germline V gene (reference sequence). The DNA for the CDR3 is TGTGCCAGCAGCTTATCTTTGAGTGAAGCTTTCTTT. It is translated as CASSLSLSEAFF.

The sample holds a few counts of this clone. J is TRBJ1-1 and V is TRBV6-5, with 8 bases that match TRBD1. The CDR3 totals 14 residues. Germline lookup yields CDR1 MNHEY and CDR2 SVGAGI. The V gene end was trimmed by 9 bases and the J gene end by 4 bases; junction bases not matched to a gene: 10. CDR3 sequence reads: CASRQGPGVTEAFF. DNA for the CDR3: TGTGCCAGTAGACAGGGGCCCGGCGTCACTGAAGCTTTCTTT.

The chain couples TRBV5-4 to TRBJ2-5; weak D call: TRBD2 (6 bases). The length of the CDR3 is 14 residues. Germline lookup yields CDR1 SGHNT and CDR2 YYREEE (reference sequence). The V gene lost 2 bases and the J gene lost 7 bases, with 15 bases spanning the gap. The CDR3, as DNA: TGTGCCAGCAGCTTCGGCGGGGCCGGGGGGACCCAGTACTTC. Translation: CASSFGGAGGTQYF.

This clone occurred a few times. The rearrangement joins TRBV6-1 to TRBJ1-2; 9 nucleotides line up with TRBD1. Trimming at V came to 4 bases and at J to 5 bases, leaving 8 bases not matched to a gene. The CDR3 consists of 15 residues. Germline lookup yields CDR1 MNHNS and CDR2 SASEGT. The CDR3 region is CASSATGTGLYGYTF. Here the CDR3 DNA reads TGTGCCAGCAGTGCCACCGGGACAGGGTTGTATGGCTACACCTTC.

This clone was picked up a small number of times. The chain employs TRBV2 and TRBJ2-7; the match to TRBD2 covers 7 bases. The germline gives CDR1 SNHLY, CDR2 FYNNEI. Unmatched junction bases numbered 14, after V lost 6 bases and J lost 6 bases. The length of the CDR3 is 15 residues. The CDR3: CASRASRDPGGEQYF. The CDR3 nucleotides read TGTGCCAGCAGAGCCTCCCGGGACCCGGGGGGCGAGCAGTACTTC.

J is TRBJ1-2 and V is TRBV27; the D gene is possibly TRBD1 (5 bases). This CDR3 spans 15 amino acids. Trimming removed 5 bases at V and 4 bases at J, with 17 bases between. CDR1 is MNHEY and CDR2 is SMNVEV in the germline V gene (reference sequence). The DNA of the CDR3 is TGTGCCAGCAGTCCGACCTTTGGAGGGGCCTATGGCTACACCTTC. It is translated as CASSPTFGGAYGYTF.

This clone was counted between two and nine times. The chain uses TRBV7-3 and TRBJ1-5; no reliable D call. This CDR3 contains 13 residues. Trimming left V 1 base short and J 12 bases short, with 13 bases between. CDR1 SGHTA and CDR2 FQGTGA come from the germline V gene. The CDR3 bases are TGTGCCAGCAGCTTAAATTCGGGAGAGGTCCAGCATTTT. As protein: CASSLNSGEVQHF.

J is TRBJ2-7 and V is TRBV7-2; TRBD1 matches at 7 bases. V gave up 5 bases and J gave up 3 bases; unmatched junction bases: 10. This CDR3 is 15 amino acids long. Germline-derived CDR1 and CDR2 are SGHTA and FQGNSA. Here the CDR3 reads CASSRTGFIFYEQYF. The CDR3, as DNA: TGTGCCAGCAGCCGGACAGGCTTTATATTCTACGAGCAGTACTTC.

The chain joins TRBV5-1 to TRBJ1-2, with 7 bases lining up with TRBD1. Germline V gives CDR1 SGHRS, CDR2 YFSETQ. The CDR3 is made up of 14 amino acids. V was clipped by 0 bases and J by 6 bases; unmatched bases: 5. CDR3 nucleotide sequence: TGCGCCAGCAGCTTGGAACAGGGGAACGATGGCTACACCTTC. Protein sequence: CASSLEQGNDGYTF. Combining the CDR3 with reference TRBV5-1 and TRBJ1-2 gives the whole variable domain KAGVTQTPRYLIKTRGQQVTLSCSPISGHRSVSWYQQTPGQGLQFLFEYFSETQRNKGNFPGRFSGRQFSNSRSEMNVSTLELGDSALYLCASSLEQGNDGYTFGSGTRLTVV.

This rearrangement joins TRBV28 to TRBJ2-3; 7 bases are shared with TRBD1. The germline V gene encodes CDR1 MDHEN and CDR2 SYDVKM. V trimming: 2 bases; J trimming: 2 bases; junction bases outside the gene matches: 4. This CDR3 is built from 15 residues. The CDR3: CASSLARGYTDTQYF. The CDR3 DNA reads TGTGCCAGCAGTTTAGCCAGGGGGTACACAGATACGCAGTATTTT.